Below are 9 T cell receptor beta chains sequenced from a single sample in a study of T cells in localized non-small cell lung cancer. Sequencing was performed with immunoSEQ multiplex PCR; in TCRdb, only in-frame clones are kept and a portion is missing. The top ten hold roughly 2.7% of the sample, which has around 41,000 clones, almost 90% seen once. The source material was peripheral blood, sampled before any cancer treatment. The receptors shown here come from a female donor aged 60 or older with stage I squamous cell lung carcinoma.

The V and J genes are TRBV5-1 and TRBJ2-7; the match to TRBD1 covers 7 bases. Germline CDR1 reads SGHRS; CDR2 reads YFSETQ. V shed 3 bases and J 2 bases; nucleotides not matched to a gene: 5. The CDR3 is made up of 14 amino acids. Here the CDR3 reads CASSWPGQTYEQYF. As DNA, the CDR3 is TGCGCCAGCAGCTGGCCGGGACAGACCTACGAGCAGTACTTC.

This chain connects TRBV6-5 to TRBJ2-7; 9 bases are a match to TRBD1. From germline, CDR1 is MNHEY and CDR2 SVGAGI. V was pared by 6 bases and J by 7 bases, with 10 bases of the junction left unmatched. The CDR3 sequence is 14 residues long. The CDR3 nucleotides are TGTGCCAGCAGAACCCCGGCCGGACAGGGGGAGCAGTACTTC. Protein product: CASRTPAGQGEQYF.

Details on this clone: The germline gene is not matched at one end of the junction; a read error may be the cause. The chain employs TRBV2 and TRBJ2-1; possible D gene TRBD2, 6 bases. Germline CDR1 and CDR2: SNHLY and FYNNEI. The CDR3 contains 12 residues. This chain's CDR3 is CASLREYTEQFF. CDR3 DNA sequence: TGTGCCAGCCTCCGGGAGTACACTGAGCAGTTCTTC.

The rearrangement uses TRBV5-4 and TRBJ2-7; D is unclear. Deletions cut 4 bases from V and 6 bases from J, with 20 bases between. The CDR3 is made up of 15 amino acids. Looked up from germline, CDR1 is SGHNT and CDR2 is YYREEE (reference sequence). CDR3 residues: CASSRNTPSVGEQYF. CDR3 DNA: TGTGCCAGCAGCCGTAATACCCCCTCGGTTGGCGAGCAGTACTTC.

The CDR3 DNA reads TGTGCCAGCTCATTAGGAGTACAAGAGACCCAGTACTTC. Encoded protein: CASSLGVQETQYF. This chain uses TRBV18 with TRBJ2-5; D remains unclear. Trimming took off 5 bases at V and 2 bases at J, with 9 bases between the two ends. CDR3 length: 13 residues. Germline-derived CDR1 and CDR2 are KGHSH and LQKENI. Full variable domain (outside the CDR3, taken from reference TRBV18 and TRBJ2-5): NAGVMQNPRHLVRRRGQEARLRCSPMKGHSHVYWYRQLPEEGLKFMVYLQKENIIDESGMPKERFSAEFPKEGPSILRIQQVVRGDSAAYFCASSLGVQETQYFGPGTRLLVL.

The chain couples TRBV18 to TRBJ2-7; 14 bases fit TRBD2. CDR3 length: 16 residues. Trimming cost V 8 bases and J 5 bases; bases outside gene matches: 11. Per the germline V gene, CDR1 is KGHSH and CDR2 is LQKENI. For the CDR3, the DNA is TGTGCCAGCCGAAAAAAGGGACTAGCGGGAGAAGACGAGCAGTACTTC. Protein sequence: CASRKKGLAGEDEQYF.

V gene TRBV7-3 combines with J gene TRBJ2-1; TRBD2 agrees at 7 bases. CDR1 and CDR2 from the germline V gene are SGHTA and FQGTGA. V was clipped by 4 bases and J by 0 bases; unmatched bases: 9. The CDR3 extends over 17 amino acids. The CDR3 DNA is TGTGCCAGCAGCTCACCTTCTAGCGGTAGCTCCTACAATGAGCAGTTCTTC. Translated: CASSSPSSGSSYNEQFF.

The V call is TRBV5-1, the J call TRBJ2-5; 10 bases are shared with TRBD2. Germline-derived CDR1 and CDR2 are SGHRS and YFSETQ. The length of the CDR3 is 15 residues. With 1 base clipped from V and 5 bases from J, the junction kept 5 bases outside the gene matches. CDR3 region: CASSLLGLATETQYF. The CDR3 DNA sequence: TGCGCCAGCAGCTTGCTGGGACTAGCGACGGAGACCCAGTACTTC.

The CDR3 nucleotides are TGTGCCTCCCAAGGGGGGAACTATGGCTACACCTTC. This gives the protein CASQGGNYGYTF. J is TRBJ1-2 and V is TRBV30, with D possibly TRBD1 on 6 matching bases. Germline V gene sequence: CDR1 GTSNPN, CDR2 SVGIG (reference sequence). The CDR3 consists of 12 residues. Trimming took 7 bases from V and 2 from J, leaving 11 bases between them.